These T cell receptor beta chains were read from a single sample in a study of T cell changes during pregnancy in multiple sclerosis. The table came from immunoSEQ multiplex PCR; TCRdb's copy has only in-frame clones and leaves some out. The profile covers some 44,000 clones, with approximately 90% appearing a single time and less than 1.5% taken by the ten largest. The sample in question was CD4+ T cells from peripheral blood mononuclear cells, obtained in the second trimester of pregnancy. The receptors were gathered from a female donor with multiple sclerosis, enrolled in a pregnancy study. CDR3s include the opening cysteine and the closing phenylalanine or tryptophan. The order of the fields is D gene, V gene, CDR3 length, clone size, J gene, CDR3 DNA, CDR3 protein. The D gene is left open where the match is weak. Clone size is given for some rows only: seen once, a few or many times, or a class if the clone is expanded.

d_call: TRBD2
v_call: TRBV19
cdr3_length: 14
clone_size: .
j_call: TRBJ2-2
cdr3_nt: TGTGCCAGTAGTAGCGGGAGTGGGATCGGGGAGCTGTTTTTT
cdr3_aa: CASSSGSGIGELFF

d_call: .
v_call: TRBV7-9
cdr3_length: 17
clone_size: .
j_call: TRBJ2-2
cdr3_nt: TGTGCCAGCAGCTCAACCGTGACAGCGCTGAACACCGGGGAGCTGTTTTTT
cdr3_aa: CASSSTVTALNTGELFF

d_call: .
v_call: TRBV28
cdr3_length: 15
clone_size: once
j_call: TRBJ1-5
cdr3_nt: TGTGCCAGCAGAAGACAGGTCCTCGGCAATCAGCCCCAGCATTTT
cdr3_aa: CASRRQVLGNQPQHF

d_call: TRBD2
v_call: TRBV19
cdr3_length: 17
clone_size: .
j_call: TRBJ2-3
cdr3_nt: TGTGCCAGTAGTGGGGGACTAGCGGGAGGTTTTACAGATACGCAGTATTTT
cdr3_aa: CASSGGLAGGFTDTQYF

d_call: TRBD2
v_call: TRBV19
cdr3_length: 18
clone_size: .
j_call: TRBJ2-1
cdr3_nt: TGTGCCAGTAGCTCAACCGGGACTAGCGGGAGATGGGGCAATGAGCAGTTCTTC
cdr3_aa: CASSSTGTSGRWGNEQFF

d_call: TRBD2
v_call: TRBV5-6
cdr3_length: 15
clone_size: once
j_call: TRBJ2-7
cdr3_nt: TGTGCCAGCAGCTTGGGGCTAGCGGGACCTTACGAGCAGTACTTC
cdr3_aa: CASSLGLAGPYEQYF

d_call: TRBD1
v_call: TRBV27
cdr3_length: 14
clone_size: .
j_call: TRBJ1-5
cdr3_nt: TGTGCCAGCAGCTCAACTACAGGGGTTCAGCCCCAGCATTTT
cdr3_aa: CASSSTTGVQPQHF

d_call: .
v_call: TRBV5-1
cdr3_length: 14
clone_size: .
j_call: TRBJ2-1
cdr3_nt: TGCGCCAGCAGCTTGCTGGGGCGCGGAAATGAGCAGTTCTTC
cdr3_aa: CASSLLGRGNEQFF

d_call: .
v_call: TRBV11-1
cdr3_length: 14
clone_size: .
j_call: TRBJ2-7
cdr3_nt: TGTGCCAGCAGCCGCGGGACTGCTGGTTACGAGCAGTACTTC
cdr3_aa: CASSRGTAGYEQYF

d_call: .
v_call: TRBV7-9
cdr3_length: 12
clone_size: .
j_call: TRBJ2-7
cdr3_nt: TGTGCCAGCAGAAAACAGGGCTACGAGCAGTACTTC
cdr3_aa: CASRKQGYEQYF

d_call: .
v_call: TRBV9
cdr3_length: 16
clone_size: .
j_call: TRBJ2-1
cdr3_nt: TGTGCCAGCAGCGTAGTGGCGGGCCCCTCCTACAATGAGCAGTTCTTC
cdr3_aa: CASSVVAGPSYNEQFF

d_call: .
v_call: TRBV28
cdr3_length: 15
clone_size: .
j_call: TRBJ2-3
cdr3_nt: TGTGCCAGCAGTTTGGCGGGGGCTAACACAGATACGCAGTATTTT
cdr3_aa: CASSLAGANTDTQYF

d_call: TRBD2
v_call: TRBV7-2
cdr3_length: 17
clone_size: .
j_call: TRBJ2-1
cdr3_nt: TGTGCCAGCAGCTTAGGGAAGGGGGGTCTAGCGGGAGGTGAGCAGTTCTTC
cdr3_aa: CASSLGKGGLAGGEQFF

d_call: .
v_call: TRBV19
cdr3_length: 17
clone_size: few
j_call: TRBJ2-5
cdr3_nt: TGTGCCAGTAGCCGGAGGGGGCGCGGAGGGTACCAAGAGACCCAGTACTTC
cdr3_aa: CASSRRGRGGYQETQYF

d_call: TRBD2
v_call: TRBV6-5
cdr3_length: 15
clone_size: .
j_call: TRBJ2-7
cdr3_nt: TGTGCCAGCAGTCAGACTAGCGGGAGGTTCTACGAGCAGTACTTC
cdr3_aa: CASSQTSGRFYEQYF

d_call: .
v_call: TRBV7-2
cdr3_length: 17
clone_size: .
j_call: TRBJ2-4
cdr3_nt: TGTGCCAGCAGCCATCCCATGGCACAGCTAGCCAAAAACATTCAGTACTTC
cdr3_aa: CASSHPMAQLAKNIQYF

d_call: TRBD1
v_call: TRBV10-3
cdr3_length: 13
clone_size: .
j_call: TRBJ2-7
cdr3_nt: TGTGCCATCAGTACAGGGGGCTTTTACGAGCAGTACTTC
cdr3_aa: CAISTGGFYEQYF

d_call: TRBD2
v_call: TRBV6-1
cdr3_length: 18
clone_size: .
j_call: TRBJ2-3
cdr3_nt: TGTGCCAGCAGTGCGACTAGCGGGAGTCGGGCTAGCACAGATACGCAGTATTTT
cdr3_aa: CASSATSGSRASTDTQYF

d_call: .
v_call: TRBV9
cdr3_length: 15
clone_size: .
j_call: TRBJ1-1
cdr3_nt: TGTGCCAGCAGCGTCTTGGGGGGGCGGGTGACTGAAGCTTTCTTT
cdr3_aa: CASSVLGGRVTEAFF

d_call: TRBD2
v_call: TRBV11-2
cdr3_length: 18
clone_size: .
j_call: TRBJ2-2
cdr3_nt: TGTGCCAGCAGCTTAGGGGCTAGCGGGAGCCATGGCACCGGGGAGCTGTTTTTT
cdr3_aa: CASSLGASGSHGTGELFF

d_call: .
v_call: TRBV9
cdr3_length: 16
clone_size: once
j_call: TRBJ2-1
cdr3_nt: TGTGCCAGCAGCAACCCCCGGGACTCGACGGGAGATGAGCAGTTCTTC
cdr3_aa: CASSNPRDSTGDEQFF

d_call: .
v_call: TRBV6-5
cdr3_length: 14
clone_size: .
j_call: TRBJ1-1
cdr3_nt: TGTGCCACCCTCGAGAGTAGGTTCGGGGCTGAAGCTTTCTTT
cdr3_aa: CATLESRFGAEAFF

d_call: .
v_call: TRBV4-3
cdr3_length: 13
clone_size: few
j_call: TRBJ1-1
cdr3_nt: TGCGCCAGCAGTCAGACACCGAACACTGAAGCTTTCTTT
cdr3_aa: CASSQTPNTEAFF

d_call: TRBD1
v_call: TRBV7-9
cdr3_length: 15
clone_size: .
j_call: TRBJ1-5
cdr3_nt: TGTGCCAGCAGCTTTTCAGGACAGGGGATTCAGCCCCAGCATTTT
cdr3_aa: CASSFSGQGIQPQHF

d_call: TRBD2
v_call: TRBV11-2
cdr3_length: 13
clone_size: few
j_call: TRBJ2-7
cdr3_nt: TGTGCCAGCAGCACCCGGACTAGTCGCGAGCAGTACTTC
cdr3_aa: CASSTRTSREQYF

d_call: .
v_call: TRBV5-1
cdr3_length: 12
clone_size: once
j_call: TRBJ2-7
cdr3_nt: TGCGCCAGCAGCTTGGTGTTATACGAGCAGTACTTC
cdr3_aa: CASSLVLYEQYF

d_call: TRBD1
v_call: TRBV11-2
cdr3_length: 18
clone_size: .
j_call: TRBJ1-1
cdr3_nt: TGTGCCAGCAGCTCATTCGGACAGGGGTCCTTCATGAACACTGAAGCTTTCTTT
cdr3_aa: CASSSFGQGSFMNTEAFF